A single sample gave rise to the 5 T cell receptor beta chains below, sequenced in a study of T-cell memory formation after mild COVID-19. In TCRdb, the 5' RACE reads were re-called with MiXCR into one record per CDR3 protein. This table has around 300,000 distinct CDR3 sequences, roughly 13% appearing once. Sequencing was done on a sample of PBMCs or a T cell subset sorted from them (not recorded which). The receptors here all came from a man in his late teens or twenties who had mild COVID-19 (a few samples of this study predate the infection). Cell type and time point are not known.

This clonotype showed up many times. The gene calls are TRBV20-1 and TRBJ1-2; D call uncertain. Per germline, CDR1 DFQATT and CDR2 SNEGSKA (reference sequence). The CDR3 sequence is 13 residues long. V dropped 5 bases and J dropped 3 bases, with 13 bases sitting between them. The CDR3 is CSAPDRDYYGYTF. Written as DNA, the CDR3 is TGCAGTGCTCCGGACCGCGATTACTATGGCTACACCTTC.

The V call is TRBV7-3, the J call TRBJ2-2, with D maybe TRBD1 (6 bases). This CDR3 comprises 15 residues. Germline CDR1 reads SGHTA; CDR2 reads FQGTGA. With 5 bases removed from V and 1 base from J, the gap between germline ends came to 11 bases. CDR3 in amino acids: CASSNEDRNTGELFF. The CDR3 coding sequence is TGTGCCAGCAGCAATGAGGACAGGAACACCGGGGAGCTGTTTTTT. The complete variable domain, with remaining parts taken from reference TRBV7-3 and TRBJ2-2, reads GAGVSQTPSNKVTEKGKYVELRCDPISGHTALYWYRQSLGQGPEFLIYFQGTGAADDSGLPNDRFFAVRPEGSVSTLKIQRTERGDSAVYLCASSNEDRNTGELFFGEGSRLTVL.

This clonotype was picked up a small number of times. This sequence joins TRBV29-1 and TRBJ2-1; D may be TRBD2 (8 bases). V lost 5 bases, J lost 7 bases, and 24 bases lay in between. The CDR3 covers 16 residues. Germline CDR1 and CDR2: SQVTM and ANQGSEA. CDR3 sequence (DNA): TGCAGCGTTCCCAAGGGGGCGGGGGGCTCTATTAATGAGCAGTTCTTC. Translation: CSVPKGAGGSINEQFF.

The genes are TRBV19 and TRBJ1-1; 8 nucleotides agree with TRBD1. With V trimmed by 1 base and J by 2 bases, 3 bases remained unmatched. The CDR3 length is 15 residues. Germline CDR1 is LNHDA and CDR2 is SQIVND (reference sequence). The CDR3 nucleotides read TGTGCCAGTAGTATAGTTCCAGGGGGCAACACTGAAGCTTTCTTT. Protein: CASSIVPGGNTEAFF.

The V call is TRBV3-1, the J call TRBJ2-1; D not resolved. CDR1 LGHDT and CDR2 YNNKEL come from the germline V gene (reference sequence). Trimming stripped 0 bases from V and 9 bases from J, with 12 bases between. This CDR3 region has 14 residues. DNA for the CDR3: TGTGCCAGCAGCCAAGAGGGGTTATGGAGTGAGCAGTTCTTC. Encoded protein: CASSQEGLWSEQFF.